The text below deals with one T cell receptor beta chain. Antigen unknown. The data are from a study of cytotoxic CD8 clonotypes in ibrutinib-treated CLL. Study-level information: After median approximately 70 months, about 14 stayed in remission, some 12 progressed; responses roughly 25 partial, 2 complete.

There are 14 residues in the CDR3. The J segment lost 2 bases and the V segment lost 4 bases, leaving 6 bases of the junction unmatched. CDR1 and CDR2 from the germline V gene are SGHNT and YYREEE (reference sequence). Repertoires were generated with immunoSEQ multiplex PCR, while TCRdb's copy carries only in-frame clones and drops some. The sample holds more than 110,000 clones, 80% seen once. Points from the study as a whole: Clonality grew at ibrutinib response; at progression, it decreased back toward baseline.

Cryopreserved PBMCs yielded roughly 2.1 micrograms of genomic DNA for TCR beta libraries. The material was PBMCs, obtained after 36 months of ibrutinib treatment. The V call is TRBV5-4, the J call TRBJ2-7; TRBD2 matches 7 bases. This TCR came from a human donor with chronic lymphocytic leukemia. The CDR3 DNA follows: TGTGCCAGCAGCCCGGGAGGCAATACCTACGAGCAGTACTTC. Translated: CASSPGGNTYEQYF.